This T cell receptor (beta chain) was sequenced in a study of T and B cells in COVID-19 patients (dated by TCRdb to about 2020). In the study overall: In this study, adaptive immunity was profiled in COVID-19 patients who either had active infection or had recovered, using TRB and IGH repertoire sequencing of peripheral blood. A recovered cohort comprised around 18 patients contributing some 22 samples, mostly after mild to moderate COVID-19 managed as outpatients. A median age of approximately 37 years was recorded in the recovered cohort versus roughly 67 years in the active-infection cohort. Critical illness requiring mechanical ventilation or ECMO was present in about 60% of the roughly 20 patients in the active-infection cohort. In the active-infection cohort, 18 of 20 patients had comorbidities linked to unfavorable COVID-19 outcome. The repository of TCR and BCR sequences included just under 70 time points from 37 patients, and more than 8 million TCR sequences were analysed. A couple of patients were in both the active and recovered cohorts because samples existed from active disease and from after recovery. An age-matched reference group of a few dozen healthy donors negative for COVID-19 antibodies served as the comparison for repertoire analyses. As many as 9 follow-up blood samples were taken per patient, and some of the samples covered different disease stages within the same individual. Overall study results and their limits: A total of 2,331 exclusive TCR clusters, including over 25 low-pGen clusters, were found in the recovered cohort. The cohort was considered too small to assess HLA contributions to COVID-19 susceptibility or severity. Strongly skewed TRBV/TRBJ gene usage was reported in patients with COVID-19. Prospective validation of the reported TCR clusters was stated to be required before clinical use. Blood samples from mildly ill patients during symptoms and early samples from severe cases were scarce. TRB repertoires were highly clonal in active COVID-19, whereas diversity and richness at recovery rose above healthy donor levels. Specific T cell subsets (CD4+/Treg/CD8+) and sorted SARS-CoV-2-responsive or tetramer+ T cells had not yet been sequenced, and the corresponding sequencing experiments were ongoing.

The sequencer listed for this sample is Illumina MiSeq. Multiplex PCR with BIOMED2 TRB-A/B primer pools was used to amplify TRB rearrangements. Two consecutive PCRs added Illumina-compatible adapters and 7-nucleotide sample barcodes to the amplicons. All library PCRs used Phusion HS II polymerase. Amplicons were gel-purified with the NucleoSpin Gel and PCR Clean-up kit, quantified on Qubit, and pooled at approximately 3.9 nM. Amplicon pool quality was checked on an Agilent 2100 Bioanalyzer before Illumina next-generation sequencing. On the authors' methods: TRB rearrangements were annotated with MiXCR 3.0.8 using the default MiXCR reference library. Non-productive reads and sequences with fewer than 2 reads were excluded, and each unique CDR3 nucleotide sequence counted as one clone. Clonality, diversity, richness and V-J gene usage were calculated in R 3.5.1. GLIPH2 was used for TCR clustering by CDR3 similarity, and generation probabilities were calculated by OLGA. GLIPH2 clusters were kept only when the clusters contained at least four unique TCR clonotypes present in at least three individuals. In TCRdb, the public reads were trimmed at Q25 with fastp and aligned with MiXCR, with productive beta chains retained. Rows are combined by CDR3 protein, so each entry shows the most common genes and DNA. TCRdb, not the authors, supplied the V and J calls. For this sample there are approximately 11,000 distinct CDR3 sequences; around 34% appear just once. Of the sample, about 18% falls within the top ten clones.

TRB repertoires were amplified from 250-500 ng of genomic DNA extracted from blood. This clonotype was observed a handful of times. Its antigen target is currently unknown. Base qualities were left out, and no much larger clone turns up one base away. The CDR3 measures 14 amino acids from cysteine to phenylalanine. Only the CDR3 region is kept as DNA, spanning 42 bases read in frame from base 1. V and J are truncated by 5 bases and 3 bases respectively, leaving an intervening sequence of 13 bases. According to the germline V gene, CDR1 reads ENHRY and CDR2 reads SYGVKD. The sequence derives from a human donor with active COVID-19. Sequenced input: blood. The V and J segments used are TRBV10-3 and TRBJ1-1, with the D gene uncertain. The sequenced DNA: TGTGCCATCAGTCAAAATATAAGGGACACTGAAGCTTTCTTT. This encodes CAISQNIRDTEAFF.